Listed here are 22 T cell receptor beta chains from one sample, sequenced in a study of blood T cell repertoires in COVID-19. Sequenced by immunoSEQ multiplex PCR; TCRdb stores in-frame clones only, minus some. The profile shows 70,000 to 75,000 clones, 90% of them singletons. Sequenced input: peripheral blood. These receptors were obtained from a human donor in a cohort sampled during active COVID-19.

The CDR3 DNA sequence: TGTGCCAGCTCACCACCGGGTAGGACTAGCGGGAGCTCCTACAATGAGCAGTTCTTC. Its translation is CASSPPGRTSGSSYNEQFF. V is TRBV18 and J is TRBJ2-1, with 13 bases identical to TRBD2. The CDR3 totals 19 residues. The germline V gene has CDR1 KGHSH and CDR2 LQKENI. With 0 bases clipped from V and 0 bases from J, the junction kept 5 bases outside the gene matches.

V gene TRBV7-2 combines with J gene TRBJ1-2; D gene uncertain. The V and J ends lost 1 base and 9 bases respectively, with 9 bases between them. CDR1 is SGHTA and CDR2 is FQGNSA in the germline V gene. CDR3 length equals 12 residues. CDR3 DNA: TGTGCCAGCAGCTTAGATACGGGAAGCTACACCTTC. Translating it yields CASSLDTGSYTF.

This chain links TRBV10-3 with TRBJ1-3; D not resolved. The CDR3 is 13 residues long. CDR1 ENHRY and CDR2 SYGVKD come from the germline V gene. Trimming took off 4 bases at V and 10 bases at J, with 14 bases between the two ends. Here the CDR3 reads CAISGNIETTIYF. CDR3 nucleotide sequence: TGTGCCATCAGTGGCAACATTGAAACAACCATATATTTT.

The chain's CDR3 is CASSTRYGTSGYNEQFF. The CDR3 DNA reads TGTGCCAGCAGCACCCGTTACGGGACTAGCGGCTACAATGAGCAGTTCTTC. The V gene is TRBV4-2, the J gene TRBJ2-1; 11 nucleotides match TRBD2. The germline V gene has CDR1 LGHNA and CDR2 YNFKEQ. Unmatched junction bases numbered 9, after V lost 5 bases and J lost 3 bases. This CDR3 contains 17 residues.

This chain uses TRBV7-9 with TRBJ2-7; TRBD1 agrees at 7 bases. Losses at the gene ends were 0 bases for V and 1 base for J; bases not matched to a gene: 12. Germline values: CDR1 SEHNR, CDR2 FQNEAQ (reference sequence). This CDR3 is built from 18 residues. The CDR3 spells CASSLAFGYRGSSYEQYF. CDR3 sequence (DNA): TGTGCCAGCAGCTTAGCATTTGGTTACAGGGGTTCATCCTACGAGCAGTACTTC.

The chain carries TRBV7-8 and TRBJ2-1; 7 bases are shared with TRBD2. The CDR3 sequence is 14 residues long. V lost 2 bases to trimming and J lost 5 bases; unmatched junction nucleotides: 3. The germline V gene has CDR1 SGHVS and CDR2 FQNEAQ. CDR3 region: CASSLRREHNEQFF. CDR3 sequence (DNA): TGTGCCAGCAGCTTAAGGCGGGAGCACAATGAGCAGTTCTTC.

This clone was picked up one time. This chain uses TRBV13 with TRBJ2-5; 12 bases are shared with TRBD2. V lost 0 bases, J lost 6 bases, and 14 bases stayed unmatched. Germline CDR1 is PRHDT and CDR2 is FYEKMQ (reference sequence). This CDR3 spans 19 amino acids. The CDR3 here is CASSLGGLAGGPGGQTQYF. The CDR3 DNA follows: TGTGCCAGCAGCTTAGGCGGCCTAGCGGGAGGGCCCGGAGGACAGACCCAGTACTTC.

CDR3 nucleotide sequence: TGTGCCGCCCGGACTAGCGGGAAACCCTACGAGCAGTACTTC. Its translation is CAARTSGKPYEQYF. The chain has TRBV15 and TRBJ2-7; 12 bases line up with TRBD2. Trimming removed 11 bases from V and 2 bases from J; junction bases left unmatched: 7. The CDR3 is 14 amino acids. Germline assignment: CDR1 LNHNV and CDR2 YYDKDF (reference sequence). Looking up the rest from reference TRBV15 and TRBJ2-7 gives the full variable domain: DAMVIQNPRYQVTQFGKPVTLSCSQTLNHNVMYWYQQKSSQAPKLLFHYYDKDFNNEADTPDNFQSRRPNTSFCFLDIRSPGLGDTAMYLCAARTSGKPYEQYFGPGTRLTVT.

This chain joins TRBV5-6 and TRBJ1-2, with TRBD1 as a possible D gene (6 bases). The germline V gene has CDR1 SGHDT and CDR2 YYEEEE. CDR3 length equals 14 residues. Trimming cost V 0 bases and J 8 bases, with 14 bases left between them. In DNA form, the CDR3 reads TGTGCCAGCAGCTTGGCGGCAGGGGTAGGGGGCTACACCTTC. It encodes CASSLAAGVGGYTF.

The chain has TRBV9 and TRBJ2-7; 7 nucleotides agree with TRBD1. The ends lost 0 bases at V and 3 bases at J; junction bases unmatched: 6. This CDR3 comprises 15 residues. Germline V gives CDR1 SGDLS, CDR2 YYNGEE. The CDR3 loop reads CASSVAVTGNYEQYF. The CDR3 DNA is TGTGCCAGCAGCGTAGCCGTGACAGGGAACTACGAGCAGTACTTC.

The J gene is TRBJ1-2, the V gene TRBV18, with a possible D match to TRBD1 (5 bases). The CDR3 has 16 amino acids. Germline CDR1 and CDR2: KGHSH and LQKENI. Trimming took 2 bases from V and 3 from J, leaving 16 bases between them. DNA of the CDR3: TGTGCCAGCTCACCAGGTCCAGGGCGAAGGGACTATGGCTACACCTTC. This gives the protein CASSPGPGRRDYGYTF.

The CDR3 sequence: CASSFRDRVLNEQFF. The CDR3, as DNA: TGTGCCAGCAGTTTCCGGGACAGGGTCCTTAATGAGCAGTTCTTC. V usage is TRBV6-5 and J usage is TRBJ2-1, with TRBD1 identical over 9 bases. Germline V gene sequence: CDR1 MNHEY, CDR2 SVGAGI. With V trimmed by 4 bases and J by 7 bases, 8 bases remained unmatched. The CDR3 consists of 15 residues.

J is TRBJ2-2 and V is TRBV27, with 10 bases fitting TRBD1. V was clipped by 5 bases and J by 3 bases; unmatched bases: 3. The CDR3 extends over 15 amino acids. CDR1 MNHEY and CDR2 SMNVEV come from the germline V gene (reference sequence). The CDR3 coding sequence is TGTGCCAGCAGTCGGACAGGGGGGGACACCGGGGAGCTGTTTTTT. This translates into CASSRTGGDTGELFF.

The chain carries TRBV5-8 and TRBJ2-1, with D possibly matching TRBD1 (7 bases). The germline V and J ends were trimmed by 1 base and 4 bases, with 12 bases remaining between them. Germline V CDR1 and CDR2: SGHTS, YDEGEE. The CDR3 totals 15 residues. The CDR3 spells CASSLTTGRYNEQFF. For the CDR3, the DNA is TGTGCCAGCAGCTTGACGACAGGGAGGTACAATGAGCAGTTCTTC. Drawing the rest from reference TRBV5-8 and TRBJ2-1, the complete variable domain is EAGVTQSPTHLIKTRGQQATLRCSPISGHTSVYWYQQALGLGLQFLLWYDEGEERNRGNFPPRFSGRQFPNYSSELNVNALELEDSALYLCASSLTTGRYNEQFFGPGTRLTVL.

The J gene is TRBJ2-3, the V gene TRBV27; D perhaps matches TRBD2 (7 bases). Germline V gene lookup returns CDR1 MNHEY and CDR2 SMNVEV (reference sequence). V dropped 6 bases and J dropped 4 bases, with 20 bases sitting between them. This CDR3 is built from 16 residues. For the CDR3, the DNA is TGTGCCAGCAGGGCTATAAGGGGGAGGGGCCCAGATACGCAGTATTTT. The encoded protein is CASRAIRGRGPDTQYF.

The rearrangement joins TRBV27 to TRBJ1-1, with 7 positions matching TRBD1. Unmatched junction bases numbered 5, after V lost 6 bases and J lost 1 base. The germline V gene encodes CDR1 MNHEY and CDR2 SMNVEV (reference sequence). This CDR3 contains 14 residues. CDR3 coding DNA: TGTGCCAGCAGCCCGGGACAGAAGAACACTGAAGCTTTCTTT. Its protein is CASSPGQKNTEAFF.

This chain links TRBV5-1 with TRBJ2-1; 12 bases align to TRBD2. V was pared by 4 bases and J by 7 bases, with 6 bases of the junction left unmatched. The CDR3 is 15 residues long. Per germline, CDR1 SGHRS and CDR2 YFSETQ. The CDR3 DNA reads as TGCGCCAGCAGCCCGTTACTAGCGGGAGGAAATGAGCAGTTCTTC. Encoded protein: CASSPLLAGGNEQFF.

This chain uses TRBV6-5 with TRBJ1-2; 7 nucleotides match TRBD1. Germline assignment: CDR1 MNHEY and CDR2 SVGAGI. The CDR3 consists of 15 residues. Trimming cost V 3 bases and J 0 bases; bases outside gene matches: 4. The DNA of the CDR3 is TGTGCCAGCAGTTATTTCGACAGGGCTAACTATGGCTACACCTTC. Translated: CASSYFDRANYGYTF.

V and J are TRBV6-1 and TRBJ1-2, with 7 positions matching TRBD1. The CDR3 is 15 amino acids. Germline-derived CDR1 and CDR2 are MNHNS and SASEGT. Trimming removed 0 bases from V and 1 base from J; junction bases left unmatched: 2. The CDR3 reads CASSEAGQINYGYTF. In DNA, the CDR3 is TGTGCCAGCAGTGAAGCGGGACAGATTAACTATGGCTACACCTTC.

The chain links TRBV19 to TRBJ2-5, with 7 bases aligning to TRBD1. This CDR3 has 16 residues. CDR1 is LNHDA, CDR2 SQIVND, per germline (reference sequence). V lost 4 bases, J lost 3 bases, and 11 bases stayed unmatched. CDR3: CASSNPPRGLEETQYF. The CDR3 DNA follows: TGTGCCAGTAGTAACCCCCCCAGGGGGTTGGAAGAGACCCAGTACTTC. The complete variable domain, with remaining parts taken from reference TRBV19 and TRBJ2-5, reads DGGITQSPKYLFRKEGQNVTLSCEQNLNHDAMYWYRQDPGQGLRLIYYSQIVNDFQKGDIAEGYSVSREKKESFPLTVTSAQKNPTAFYLCASSNPPRGLEETQYFGPGTRLLVL.

The chain uses TRBV3-1 (or the pseudogene TRBV3-2) and TRBJ2-3; the match to TRBD2 covers 8 bases. The length of the CDR3 is 17 residues. Trimming at V came to 0 bases and at J to 2 bases, leaving 7 bases not matched to a gene. Germline V gene lookup returns CDR1 LGHDT and CDR2 YNNKEL (reference sequence). The CDR3 protein is CASSQEISGTLTDTQYF. Written as DNA, the CDR3 is TGTGCCAGCAGCCAAGAAATTAGCGGGACCCTCACAGATACGCAGTATTTT.

The rearrangement uses TRBV7-9 and TRBJ1-1; D not certain. The ends were cut back, 3 bases at V and 7 bases at J, with 9 bases in the middle. CDR3 length: 12 residues. Germline loops: CDR1 SEHNR, CDR2 FQNEAQ (reference sequence). CDR3 bases: TGTGCCAGCAGCTTGGCGGGAAATGAAGCTTTCTTT. It specifies CASSLAGNEAFF.